Below, 18 T cell receptor beta chains from the same sample are listed, as sequenced in a study of cytotoxic CD8 clonotypes in ibrutinib-treated CLL. Sequenced by immunoSEQ multiplex PCR; TCRdb stores in-frame clones only, minus some. The table lists around 140,000 clones, 70% to 90% of them singletons. The starting material was PBMCs, obtained after 24 months of ibrutinib treatment. The receptor source for this set is a human donor with chronic lymphocytic leukemia.

The chain carries TRBV7-6 and TRBJ2-1; maybe TRBD1 (6 bases). Between the trimmed V and J ends, which lost 5 bases and 4 bases, there was a span of 15 bases. Germline V gene data show CDR1 as SGHVS and CDR2 as FNYEAQ. The CDR3 has 15 amino acids. As DNA, the CDR3 is TGTGCCAGCAGCCCCCAGACAGGAGCTTACAATGAGCAGTTCTTC. Translation: CASSPQTGAYNEQFF.

The gene calls are TRBV5-6 and TRBJ2-3; 10 nucleotides agree with TRBD2. The CDR3 loop spans 12 amino acids. Germline-derived CDR1 and CDR2 are SGHDT and YYEEEE. Trimming cost V 1 base and J 11 bases; bases outside gene matches: 1. The CDR3 nucleotides read TGTGCCAGCAGCTTGTCTAGCGGGAGGCAGTATTTT. Translating it yields CASSLSSGRQYF.

V gene TRBV19 combines with J gene TRBJ2-1, with 10 positions matching TRBD2. Trimming removed 5 bases from V and 12 bases from J; junction bases left unmatched: 4. Germline V gene data show CDR1 as LNHDA and CDR2 as SQIVND (reference sequence). This CDR3 comprises 12 residues. The CDR3 spells CASSSSGRGQFF. CDR3 bases: TGTGCCAGTAGTTCGAGCGGGAGGGGGCAGTTCTTC.

The chain employs TRBV7-6 and TRBJ1-3, with D possibly being TRBD1 (5 bases). This CDR3 is built from 15 residues. Germline CDR1 and CDR2: SGHVS and FNYEAQ. The ends were cut back, 5 bases at V and 0 bases at J, with 11 bases in the middle. CDR3 coding DNA: TGTGCCAGCAGCCCGACAGCCTCCTCTGGAAACACCATATATTTT. Protein sequence: CASSPTASSGNTIYF.

The J gene is TRBJ2-3, the V gene TRBV29-1; maybe TRBD1 (6 bases). V lost 6 bases to trimming and J lost 8 bases, with 21 bases between them. CDR1 is SQVTM, CDR2 ANQGSEA, per germline. This CDR3 region has 14 residues. As DNA, the CDR3 is TGCAGCGTGGAGGACAGACTCACCAAGGTTACGCAGTATTTT. It is translated as CSVEDRLTKVTQYF.

The V call is TRBV9, the J call TRBJ1-5; D uncertain. V was clipped by 0 bases and J by 7 bases, with 14 bases between them. The CDR3 runs to 15 residues. Germline-derived CDR1 and CDR2 are SGDLS and YYNGEE. This chain's CDR3 is CASSVGVEGWQPQHF. The CDR3, as DNA: TGTGCCAGCAGCGTAGGGGTAGAGGGATGGCAGCCCCAGCATTTT. Full variable domain (outside the CDR3, taken from reference TRBV9 and TRBJ1-5): DSGVTQTPKHLITATGQRVTLRCSPRSGDLSVYWYQQSLDQGLQFLIQYYNGEERAKGNILERFSAQQFPDLHSELNLSSLELGDSALYFCASSVGVEGWQPQHFGDGTRLSIL.

The rearrangement links TRBV28 to TRBJ1-2; D not certain. From germline, CDR1 is MDHEN and CDR2 SYDVKM. The V end lost 4 bases, the J end lost 8 bases, and 11 bases lay between the germline ends. The CDR3 has 12 amino acids. CDR3 protein: CASSYTVGGYTF. The DNA of the CDR3 is TGTGCCAGCAGTTACACGGTAGGAGGCTACACCTTC.

This chain connects TRBV4-1 to TRBJ2-5, with D tentatively TRBD2 (5 bases). This CDR3 region has 12 residues. Looked up from germline, CDR1 is MGHRA and CDR2 is YSYEKL. With 0 bases removed from V and 7 bases from J, the gap between germline ends came to 6 bases. The CDR3 sequence is CASSQEAGTQYF. The CDR3 coding sequence is TGCGCCAGCAGCCAAGAGGCGGGGACCCAGTACTTC.

The table lists this clone with a count of one. The V gene is TRBV4-3, the J gene TRBJ1-2, with D perhaps TRBD1 (5 bases). This CDR3 region has 14 residues. The germline gives CDR1 LGHNA, CDR2 YSLEER. The V end lost 0 bases, the J end lost 8 bases, and 13 bases lay between the germline ends. The CDR3 sequence is CASSQDRRGDGYTF. In DNA, the CDR3 is TGCGCCAGCAGCCAAGATAGGAGGGGTGACGGCTACACCTTC.

The chain uses TRBV7-3 and TRBJ1-4; D is ambiguous. Between the trimmed V and J ends, which lost 2 bases and 4 bases, there was a span of 17 bases. Per germline, CDR1 SGHTA and CDR2 FQGTGA. This CDR3 comprises 17 residues. The CDR3 nucleotides are TGTGCCAGCAGCTTAGCCTACGAGCGTAAGGATAATGAAAAACTGTTTTTT. This encodes CASSLAYERKDNEKLFF.

V gene TRBV7-9 combines with J gene TRBJ1-1, with D maybe TRBD1 (5 bases). V shed 5 bases and J shed 8 bases, with 18 bases lying between them. The CDR3 contains 14 residues. Germline loops: CDR1 SEHNR, CDR2 FQNEAQ (reference sequence). CDR3 in DNA: TGTGCCAGCAGCCCCCCGCGATGGGGGGGAGAAGCTTTCTTT. This encodes CASSPPRWGGEAFF.

V gene TRBV4-2 combines with J gene TRBJ1-4; possibly TRBD1 for D (5 bases). CDR1 and CDR2 (germline): LGHNA, YNFKEQ. The length of the CDR3 is 15 residues. V was shortened by 0 bases and J by 4 bases, with 9 bases between the two germline ends. The DNA for the CDR3 is TGTGCCAGCAGCCAAGAAGGGACGGGTAATGAAAAACTGTTTTTT. Translation gives CASSQEGTGNEKLFF.

V is TRBV2 and J is TRBJ2-5, with D hard to call. Germline loops: CDR1 SNHLY, CDR2 FYNNEI. The CDR3 length is 14 residues. Trimming removed 8 bases from V and 2 bases from J, with 15 bases in between. CDR3 nucleotides: TGTGCCAGCCTTCTCGGTAGAGGACAAGAGACCCAGTACTTC. It codes for CASLLGRGQETQYF. Based on the CDR3 plus reference TRBV2 and TRBJ2-5, the full variable domain is EPEVTQTPSHQVTQMGQEVILRCVPISNHLYFYWYRQILGQKVEFLVSFYNNEISEKSEIFDDQFSVERPDGSNFTLKIRSTKLEDSAMYFCASLLGRGQETQYFGPGTRLLVL.

V gene TRBV6-5 combines with J gene TRBJ2-5; the D is unclear. This CDR3 has 13 amino acids. V shed 2 bases and J shed 1 base, with 5 bases lying between them. Germline CDR1 is MNHEY and CDR2 is SVGAGI. The CDR3 DNA reads TGTGCCAGCAGTTACGACCGCCAAGAGACCCAGTACTTC. Translating it yields CASSYDRQETQYF.

V gene TRBV5-4 combines with J gene TRBJ2-5; the D call may be TRBD1 or TRBD2 (5 bases each). The CDR3 length is 14 residues. The germline V and J ends were trimmed by 1 base and 2 bases, with 9 bases remaining between them. Germline assignment: CDR1 SGHNT and CDR2 YYREEE (reference sequence). The CDR3 region is CASSLTGRQETQYF. The CDR3 DNA follows: TGTGCCAGCAGCTTGACGGGACGACAAGAGACCCAGTACTTC.

The chain's CDR3 is CASSLEAASYYEQYF. CDR3 DNA sequence: TGCGCCAGCAGCTTGGAGGCAGCGTCTTACTACGAGCAGTACTTC. The genes are TRBV5-1 and TRBJ2-7; D call uncertain. Germline CDR1 is SGHRS and CDR2 is YFSETQ. The CDR3 is made up of 15 amino acids. The ends were cut back, 0 bases at V and 3 bases at J, with 13 bases in the middle.

This chain connects TRBV28 to TRBJ1-2, with TRBD1 as a possible D gene (5 bases). Germline V gene sequence: CDR1 MDHEN, CDR2 SYDVKM. V was cut by 5 bases and J by 7 bases, with 23 bases left in between. The CDR3 sequence is 16 residues long. The CDR3 protein is CASSPLRGAGSRGYTF. The DNA of the CDR3 is TGTGCCAGCAGTCCACTCCGTGGGGCAGGGTCGCGTGGCTACACCTTC.

This clone was observed many times. The CDR3 loop is CASSARESAEQYF. In DNA form, the CDR3 reads TGTGCCAGCAGCGCCAGGGAATCTGCCGAGCAGTACTTC. The chain employs TRBV7-8 and TRBJ2-7; D perhaps matches TRBD1 (5 bases). Per the germline V gene, CDR1 is SGHVS and CDR2 is FQNEAQ. Trimming took 5 bases from V and 6 from J, leaving 14 bases between them. CDR3 length: 13 residues.